This TCR beta chain was found in a study of early stage breast cancer tumors. Study-wide background: About 80% of the 16 invasive tumors were ER+, PR+ and HER2-. Seven to nine ER+/PR+/HER2- tumors were invasive ductal; four were invasive lobular.

Germline-derived CDR1 and CDR2 are GTSNPN and SVGIG (reference sequence). Trimming removed 1 base from V and 3 bases from J, with 13 bases in between. There are 15 residues in the CDR3. Sequencing used immunoSEQ multiplex PCR; TCRdb keeps in-frame clones, though not all of them. The sample has tens of thousands of clones; just under 75% are singletons. Findings and caveats of the study: Functional markers like CD4, CD8 and FOXP3 were missed in bulk sequencing. Enriched TCRB sequences shared across patients were mostly commonly generated sequences.

For this clone: Its antigen remains unidentified.

The chain is built from TRBV30 and TRBJ1-5, with D possibly TRBD1 on 6 matching bases. The TCR comes from a person aged 40-50 years with breast cancer. Sequenced material: blood. The CDR3 sequence: CAWSGSDSSNQPQHF. The CDR3 DNA follows: TGTGCCTGGAGTGGATCGGACAGTTCCAATCAGCCCCAGCATTTT.